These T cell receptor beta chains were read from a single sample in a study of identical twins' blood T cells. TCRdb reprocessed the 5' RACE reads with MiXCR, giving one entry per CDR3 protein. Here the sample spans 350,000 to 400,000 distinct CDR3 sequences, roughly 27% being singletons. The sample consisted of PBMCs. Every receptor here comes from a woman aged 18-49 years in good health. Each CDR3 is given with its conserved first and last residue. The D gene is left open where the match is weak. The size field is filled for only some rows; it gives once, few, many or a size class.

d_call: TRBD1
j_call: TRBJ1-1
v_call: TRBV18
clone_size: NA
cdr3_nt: TGTGCCAGCTCACCACTAGACAGGGGCGAAGGCACTGAAGCTTTCTTT
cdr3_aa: CASSPLDRGEGTEAFF

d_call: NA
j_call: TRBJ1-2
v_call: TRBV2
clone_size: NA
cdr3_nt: TGTGCCAGCGGTGTAGAGCAGTTCAAAAACTATGGCTACACCTTC
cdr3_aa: CASGVEQFKNYGYTF

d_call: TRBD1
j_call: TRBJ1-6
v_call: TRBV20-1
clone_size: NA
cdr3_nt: TGCAGTGCTAGAACCGGGACAGGGAGCTCCTATAATTCACCCCTCCACTTT
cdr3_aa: CSARTGTGSSYNSPLHF

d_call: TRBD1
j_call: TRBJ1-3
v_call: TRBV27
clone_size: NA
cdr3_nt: TGTGCCAGCACCGCCGGGACAGGGTTTTCCGGAAACACCATATATTTT
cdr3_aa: CASTAGTGFSGNTIYF

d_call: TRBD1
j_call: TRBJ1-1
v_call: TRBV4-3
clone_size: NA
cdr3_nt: TGCGCCAGCAGCCCGGACAGGGTACGGAACACTGAATCTTTCTTT
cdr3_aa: CASSPDRVRNTESFF

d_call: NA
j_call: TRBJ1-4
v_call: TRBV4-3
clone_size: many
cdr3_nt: TGCGCCAGCAGCCAAGATCTAAAGGAAAAACTGTTTTTT
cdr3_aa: CASSQDLKEKLFF

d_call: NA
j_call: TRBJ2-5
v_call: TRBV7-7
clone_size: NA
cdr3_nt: TGTGCTAGCAGCTCCCATATACAAGAGACCCAGTACTTC
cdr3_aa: CASSSHIQETQYF

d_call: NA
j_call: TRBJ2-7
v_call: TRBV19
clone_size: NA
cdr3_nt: TGTGCCAGTAGTATAGCGGGTCCTCCCAACGAGCAGTACTTC
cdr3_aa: CASSIAGPPNEQYF

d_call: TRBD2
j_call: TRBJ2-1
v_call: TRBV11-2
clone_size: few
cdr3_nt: TGTGCCAGCAGCCCCTGGTCTAGCGGGGGTATGAGCTCCTACAATGAGCAGTTCTTC
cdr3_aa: CASSPWSSGGMSSYNEQFF

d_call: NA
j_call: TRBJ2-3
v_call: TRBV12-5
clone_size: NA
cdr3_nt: TGTGCTAGTGGAGGTCGACCCATCGGGACAGATACGCAGTATTTT
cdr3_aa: CASGGRPIGTDTQYF

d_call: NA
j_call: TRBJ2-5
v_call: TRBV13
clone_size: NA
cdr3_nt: TGTGCCAGCAGCTTAAGGCACGAGGTCGTCCAAGAGACCCAGTACTTC
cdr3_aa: CASSLRHEVVQETQYF

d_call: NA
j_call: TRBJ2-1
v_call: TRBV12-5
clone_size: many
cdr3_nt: TGTGCTAGTGGTTTGGCCGGAAATGAGCAGTTCTTC
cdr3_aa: CASGLAGNEQFF

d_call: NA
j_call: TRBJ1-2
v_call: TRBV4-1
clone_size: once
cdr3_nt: TGCGCCAGCAGCAAACCCTTTTCACCCTATGGCTACACCTTC
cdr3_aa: CASSKPFSPYGYTF

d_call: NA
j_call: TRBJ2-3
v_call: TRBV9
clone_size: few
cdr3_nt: TGTGCCAGCAGCGTAACGACTGGAACTCCAGATACGCAGTATTTT
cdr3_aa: CASSVTTGTPDTQYF

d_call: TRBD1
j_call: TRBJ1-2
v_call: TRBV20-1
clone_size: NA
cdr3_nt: TGCAGTGCTGGGGGCCAACAGGGGGCTAGCTATGGCTACACCTTC
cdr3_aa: CSAGGQQGASYGYTF

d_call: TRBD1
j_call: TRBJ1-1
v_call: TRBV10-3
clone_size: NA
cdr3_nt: TGTGCCATCAGTGAGTTCGACAGGGCTGAAGCTTTCTTT
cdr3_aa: CAISEFDRAEAFF

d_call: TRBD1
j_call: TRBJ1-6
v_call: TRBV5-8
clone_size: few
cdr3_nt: TGTGCCAGCAGGATTCAGACAGGGGCGCTTCCAACCTATAATTCACCCCTCCACTTT
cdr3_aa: CASRIQTGALPTYNSPLHF

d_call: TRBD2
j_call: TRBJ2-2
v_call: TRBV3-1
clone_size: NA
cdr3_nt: TGTGCCAGCAGCCAGCGGGGGGGCAAAACCGGGGAGCTGTTTTTT
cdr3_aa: CASSQRGGKTGELFF

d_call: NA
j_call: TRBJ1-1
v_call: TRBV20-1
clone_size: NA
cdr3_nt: TGCAGCGCAAGGCAAGCGGGGACTGAAGCTTTCTTT
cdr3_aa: CSARQAGTEAFF

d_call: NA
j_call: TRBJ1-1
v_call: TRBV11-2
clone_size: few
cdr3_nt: TGTGCCAGCAGCTCCCCCGGGTTGGGGGCAGCTGAAGCTTTCTTT
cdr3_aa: CASSSPGLGAAEAFF

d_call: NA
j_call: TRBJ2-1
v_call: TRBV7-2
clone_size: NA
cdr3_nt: TGTGCCAGCAGCTTGACTAGTGGCGATGAGCAGTTCTTC
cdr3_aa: CASSLTSGDEQFF

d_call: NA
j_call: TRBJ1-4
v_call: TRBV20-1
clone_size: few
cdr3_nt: TGCAGTGCTTCCAGGTTGAGTGAAAAACTGTTTTTT
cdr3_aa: CSASRLSEKLFF

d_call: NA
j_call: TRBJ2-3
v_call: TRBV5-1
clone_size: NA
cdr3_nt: TGCGCCAGCAGTTTAGGGTTTAGCGACCTCACAGATACGCAGTATTTT
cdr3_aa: CASSLGFSDLTDTQYF

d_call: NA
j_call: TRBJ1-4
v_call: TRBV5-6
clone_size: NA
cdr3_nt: TGTGCCAGCAGCTCAGTGCAGGGTAATGAAAAACTGTTTTTT
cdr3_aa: CASSSVQGNEKLFF

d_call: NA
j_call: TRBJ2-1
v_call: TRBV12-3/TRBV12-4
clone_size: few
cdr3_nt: TGTGCCAGCAGTCCCGGGTCCCACCTTCTTAATGAGCAGTTCTTC
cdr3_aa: CASSPGSHLLNEQFF

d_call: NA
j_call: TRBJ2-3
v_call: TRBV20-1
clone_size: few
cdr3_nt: TGCAGTGCTAAGCTGGCTACCTCCACAGATACGCAGTATTTT
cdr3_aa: CSAKLATSTDTQYF

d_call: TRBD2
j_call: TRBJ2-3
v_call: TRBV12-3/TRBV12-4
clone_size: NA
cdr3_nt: TGTTCCAGCAGTGGACTAGCGGGGTACACAGATACGCAGTATTTT
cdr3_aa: CSSSGLAGYTDTQYF

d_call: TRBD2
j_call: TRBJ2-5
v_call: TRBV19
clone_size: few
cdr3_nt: TGTGCCAGTAGTATAGGCCTAGCGGGAGTAAAGACCCAGTACTTC
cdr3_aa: CASSIGLAGVKTQYF

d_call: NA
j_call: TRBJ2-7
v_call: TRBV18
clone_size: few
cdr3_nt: TGTGCCAGCTCACCACCGATACAGGGAAGGGGCTACGAGCAGTACTTC
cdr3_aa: CASSPPIQGRGYEQYF

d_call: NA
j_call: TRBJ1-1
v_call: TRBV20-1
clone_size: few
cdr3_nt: TGCAGTGCTCCCCGTCCGGGACACGTAATGAACACTGAAGCTTTCTTT
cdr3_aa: CSAPRPGHVMNTEAFF

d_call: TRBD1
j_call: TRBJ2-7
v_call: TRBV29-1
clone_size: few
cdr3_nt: TGCAGCGGGGGACAGGGCTACTACGAGCAGTACTTC
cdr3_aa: CSGGQGYYEQYF

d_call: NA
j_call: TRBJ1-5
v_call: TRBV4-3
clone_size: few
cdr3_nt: TGCGCCAGCAGCCAAGATGGCAAGTACCAGCCCCAGCATTTT
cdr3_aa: CASSQDGKYQPQHF

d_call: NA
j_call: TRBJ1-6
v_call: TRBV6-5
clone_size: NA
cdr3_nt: TGTGCCAGCAGTTACAATCCCGCGTATAATTCACCCCTCCACTTT
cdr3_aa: CASSYNPAYNSPLHF

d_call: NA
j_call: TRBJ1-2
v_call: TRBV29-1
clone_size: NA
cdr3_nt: TGCAGCGTTGGCTTCGGACAAGATGGCTACACCTTC
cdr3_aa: CSVGFGQDGYTF

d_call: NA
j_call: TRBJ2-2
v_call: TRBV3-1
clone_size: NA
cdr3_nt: TGTGCCAGCAGCCAAGGGGCCCTAGGGTTGACGAACACCGGGGAGCTGTTTTTT
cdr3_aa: CASSQGALGLTNTGELFF

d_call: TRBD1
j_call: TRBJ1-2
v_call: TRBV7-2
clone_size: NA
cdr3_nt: TGTGCCAGCAGCTCAGACAACAGGGGCGGGAGGGGCTACACCTTC
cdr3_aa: CASSSDNRGGRGYTF

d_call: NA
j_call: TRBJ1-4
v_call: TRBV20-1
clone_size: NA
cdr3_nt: TGCAGTGCTAGAGATCCAGACAGGTCCTATGAAAAACTGTTTTTT
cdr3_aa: CSARDPDRSYEKLFF

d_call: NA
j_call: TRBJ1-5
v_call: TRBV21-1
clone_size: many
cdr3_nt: TGTGCCAGCAGCAAAGATTATCGGGGGCCTCATCAGCCCCAGCATTTT
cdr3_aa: CASSKDYRGPHQPQHF

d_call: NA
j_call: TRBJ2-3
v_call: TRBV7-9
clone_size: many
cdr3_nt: TGTGCCAGCATGCCGGAGGTTGATACGCAGTATTTT
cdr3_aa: CASMPEVDTQYF

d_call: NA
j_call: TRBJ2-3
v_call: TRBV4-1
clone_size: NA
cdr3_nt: TGCGCCAGCAGCCAAGGTCCGGCAAGGGGCACAGATACGCAGTATTTT
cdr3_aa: CASSQGPARGTDTQYF

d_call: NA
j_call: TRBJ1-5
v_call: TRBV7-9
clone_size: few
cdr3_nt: TGTGCCAGCAGCTTAGAAGGCGACGGGTACGATCAGCCCCAGCATTTT
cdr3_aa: CASSLEGDGYDQPQHF

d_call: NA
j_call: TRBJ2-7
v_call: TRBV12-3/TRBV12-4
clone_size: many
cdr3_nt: TGTGCCAGCAGTTTGTCATACTACGAGCAGTACTTC
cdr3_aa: CASSLSYYEQYF

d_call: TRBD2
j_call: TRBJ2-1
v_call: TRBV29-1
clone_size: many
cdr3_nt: TGCAGTGCCGGGACTAGCAGCTACAATGAGCAGTTCTTC
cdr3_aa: CSAGTSSYNEQFF

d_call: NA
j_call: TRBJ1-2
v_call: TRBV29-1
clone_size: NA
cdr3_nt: TGCAGCGTGGCTCCGGCCCGGAGCTATGGCCACGCCTTC
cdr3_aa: CSVAPARSYGHAF

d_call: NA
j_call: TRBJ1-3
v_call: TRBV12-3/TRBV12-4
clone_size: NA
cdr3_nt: TGTGCCAGCAGCGATAGACAAGGGGTTTCTGGAAACACCATATATTTT
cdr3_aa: CASSDRQGVSGNTIYF

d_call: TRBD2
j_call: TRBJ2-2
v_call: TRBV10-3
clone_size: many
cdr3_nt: TGTGCCATCAGGACGGGACTAGCGGGACTGAACACCGGGGAGCTGTTTTTT
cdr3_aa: CAIRTGLAGLNTGELFF

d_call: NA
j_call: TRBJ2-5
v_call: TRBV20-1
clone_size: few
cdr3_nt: TGCAGTGCTAGAGGTCTAGCAGTGGAGACCCAGTACTTC
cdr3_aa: CSARGLAVETQYF

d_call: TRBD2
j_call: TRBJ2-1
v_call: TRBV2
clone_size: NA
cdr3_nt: TGTGCCAGCAGTGAAGCGACGGGACTAGCGGGAAATGAGCAGTTCTTC
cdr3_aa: CASSEATGLAGNEQFF